This T cell receptor beta chain derives from a study of identical twins. The donors were all healthy and Caucasian. CDR1 and CDR2 from the germline V gene are SGHDT and YYEEEE. J gave up 5 bases and V 4 bases, and 10 bases lay outside the gene matches. The CDR3 totals 17 residues. There are many counts of this clonotype. MiXCR, applied by TCRdb to the 5' RACE reads, yields one record per CDR3 protein. Among 500,000 to 650,000 distinct CDR3 sequences listed, around 7.5% were seen once. The same sample was also used in a study of yellow fever vaccine responses in identical twins.

The receptor was derived from a woman aged 18-30 years in good health. The sample consisted of PBMCs. The V gene is TRBV5-6, the J gene TRBJ2-3, with 13 bases identical to TRBD2. This CDR3 reads CASSPRTSGRVEDTQYF. In DNA form, the CDR3 reads TGTGCCAGCAGCCCACGGACTAGCGGGAGAGTCGAAGATACGCAGTATTTT.